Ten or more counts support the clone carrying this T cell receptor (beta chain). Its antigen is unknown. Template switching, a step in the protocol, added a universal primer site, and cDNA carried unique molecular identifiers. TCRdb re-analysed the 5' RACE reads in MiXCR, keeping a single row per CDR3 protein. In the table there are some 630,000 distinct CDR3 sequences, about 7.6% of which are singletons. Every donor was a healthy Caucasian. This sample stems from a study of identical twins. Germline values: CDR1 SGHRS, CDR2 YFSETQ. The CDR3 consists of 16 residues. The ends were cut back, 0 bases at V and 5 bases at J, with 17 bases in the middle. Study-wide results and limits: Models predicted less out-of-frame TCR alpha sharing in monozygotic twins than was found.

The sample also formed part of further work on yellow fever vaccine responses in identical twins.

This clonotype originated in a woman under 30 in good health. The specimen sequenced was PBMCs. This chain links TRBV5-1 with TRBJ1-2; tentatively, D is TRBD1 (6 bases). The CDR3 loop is CASSLAPATGWYGYTF. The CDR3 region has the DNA TGCGCCAGCAGCTTGGCACCCGCGACAGGATGGTATGGCTACACCTTC. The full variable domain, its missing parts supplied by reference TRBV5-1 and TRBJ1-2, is KAGVTQTPRYLIKTRGQQVTLSCSPISGHRSVSWYQQTPGQGLQFLFEYFSETQRNKGNFPGRFSGRQFSNSRSEMNVSTLELGDSALYLCASSLAPATGWYGYTFGSGTRLTVV.